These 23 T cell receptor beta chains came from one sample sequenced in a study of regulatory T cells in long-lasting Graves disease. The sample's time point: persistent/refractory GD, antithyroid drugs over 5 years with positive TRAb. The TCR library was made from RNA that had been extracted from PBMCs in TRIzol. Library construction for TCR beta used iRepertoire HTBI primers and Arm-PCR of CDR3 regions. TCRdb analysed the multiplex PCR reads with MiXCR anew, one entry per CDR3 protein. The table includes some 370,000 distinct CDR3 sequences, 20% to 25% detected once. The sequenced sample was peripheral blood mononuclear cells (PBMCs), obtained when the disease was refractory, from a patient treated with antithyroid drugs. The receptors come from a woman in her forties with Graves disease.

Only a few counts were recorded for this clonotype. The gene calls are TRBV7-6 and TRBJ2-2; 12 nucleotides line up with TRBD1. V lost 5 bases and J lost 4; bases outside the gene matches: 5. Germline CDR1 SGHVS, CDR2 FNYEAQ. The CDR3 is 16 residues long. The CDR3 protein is CASSLGQGAVTGELFF. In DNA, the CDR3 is TGTGCCAGCAGCCTGGGACAGGGGGCTGTCACCGGGGAGCTGTTTTTT.

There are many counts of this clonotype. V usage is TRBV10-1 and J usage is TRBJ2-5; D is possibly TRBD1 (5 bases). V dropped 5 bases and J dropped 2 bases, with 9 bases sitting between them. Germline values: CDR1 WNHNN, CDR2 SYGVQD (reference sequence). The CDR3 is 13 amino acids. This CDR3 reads CASSRQFQETQYF. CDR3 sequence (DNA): TGCGCCAGCAGTCGACAGTTTCAAGAGACCCAGTACTTC.

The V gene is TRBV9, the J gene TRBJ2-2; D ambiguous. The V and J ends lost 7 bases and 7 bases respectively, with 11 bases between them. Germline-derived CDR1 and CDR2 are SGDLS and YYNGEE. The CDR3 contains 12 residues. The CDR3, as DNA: TGTGCCAGCTCAGTCTGGAGCGGGGAGCTGTTTTTT. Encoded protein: CASSVWSGELFF.

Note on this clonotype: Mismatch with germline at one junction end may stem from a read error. CDR3 region: CASSYPSWGGASNRPQHF. CDR3 sequence (DNA): TGTGCCAGCAGTTACCCCTCATGGGGGGGGGCCTCAAATCGGCCCCAGCATTTT. V gene TRBV6-9 combines with J gene TRBJ1-5; perhaps TRBD1 as D (6 bases). The CDR3 loop spans 18 amino acids. The V gene's germline CDR1 is MNHGY and CDR2 SVAAGI.

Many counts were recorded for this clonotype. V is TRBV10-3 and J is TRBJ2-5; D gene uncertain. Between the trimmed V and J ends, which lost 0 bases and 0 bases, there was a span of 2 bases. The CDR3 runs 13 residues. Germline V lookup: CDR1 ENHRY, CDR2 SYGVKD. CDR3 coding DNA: TGTGCCATCAGTGAGTCGAACCAAGAGACCCAGTACTTC. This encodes CAISESNQETQYF.

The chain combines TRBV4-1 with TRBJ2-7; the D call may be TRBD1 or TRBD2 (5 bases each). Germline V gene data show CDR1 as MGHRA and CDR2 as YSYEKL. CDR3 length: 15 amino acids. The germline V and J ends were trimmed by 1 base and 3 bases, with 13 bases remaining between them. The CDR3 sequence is CASSQGWGNGYEQYF. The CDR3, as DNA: TGCGCCAGCAGCCAAGGTTGGGGGAATGGCTACGAGCAGTACTTC.

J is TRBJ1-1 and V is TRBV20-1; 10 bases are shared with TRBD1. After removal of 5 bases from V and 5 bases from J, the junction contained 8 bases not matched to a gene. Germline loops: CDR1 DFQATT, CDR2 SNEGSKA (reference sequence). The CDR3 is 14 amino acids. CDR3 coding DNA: TGCAGTGCTGGACAGGACAGGGGGGGGACTGAAGCTTTCTTT. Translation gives CSAGQDRGGTEAFF.

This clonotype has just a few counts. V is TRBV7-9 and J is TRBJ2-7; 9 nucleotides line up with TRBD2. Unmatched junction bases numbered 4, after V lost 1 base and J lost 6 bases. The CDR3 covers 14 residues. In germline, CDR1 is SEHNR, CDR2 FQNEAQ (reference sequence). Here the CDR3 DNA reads TGTGCCAGCAGCTTAGGGACTAGCGTTGGCGAGCAGTACTTC. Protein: CASSLGTSVGEQYF.

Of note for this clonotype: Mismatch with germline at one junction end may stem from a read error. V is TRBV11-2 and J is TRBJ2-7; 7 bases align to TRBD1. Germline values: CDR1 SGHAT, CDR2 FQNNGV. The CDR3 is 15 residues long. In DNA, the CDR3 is TGTGCCAGCAGCTTGGCGCCCGGGACAGACTACGGGCAGTACTTC. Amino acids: CASSLAPGTDYGQYF.

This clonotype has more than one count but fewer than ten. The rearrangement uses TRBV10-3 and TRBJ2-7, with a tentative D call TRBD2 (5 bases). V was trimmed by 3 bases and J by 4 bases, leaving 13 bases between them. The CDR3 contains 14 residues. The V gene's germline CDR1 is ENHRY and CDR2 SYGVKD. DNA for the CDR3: TGTGCCATCAGTGAAGAAGGCGGGTGGTACGAGCAGTACTTC. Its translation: CAISEEGGWYEQYF.

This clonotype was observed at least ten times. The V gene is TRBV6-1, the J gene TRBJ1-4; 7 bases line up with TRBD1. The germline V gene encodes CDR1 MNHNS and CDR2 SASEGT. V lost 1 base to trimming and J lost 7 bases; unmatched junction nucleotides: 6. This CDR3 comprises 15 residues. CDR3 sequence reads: CASSEGQGFVEKLFF. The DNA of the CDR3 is TGTGCCAGCAGTGAAGGACAGGGATTCGTTGAAAAACTGTTTTTT.

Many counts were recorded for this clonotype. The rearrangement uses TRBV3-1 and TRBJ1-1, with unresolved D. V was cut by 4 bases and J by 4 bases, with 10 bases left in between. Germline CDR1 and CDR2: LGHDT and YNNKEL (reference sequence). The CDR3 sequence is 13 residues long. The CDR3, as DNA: TGTGCCAGCAGCCGAAGGACGGGCACTGAAGCTTTCTTT. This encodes CASSRRTGTEAFF.

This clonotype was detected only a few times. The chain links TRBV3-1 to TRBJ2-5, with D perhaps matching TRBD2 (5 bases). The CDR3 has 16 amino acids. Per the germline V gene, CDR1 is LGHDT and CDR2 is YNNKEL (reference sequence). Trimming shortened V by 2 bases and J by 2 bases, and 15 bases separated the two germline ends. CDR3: CASSQRGQAPQETQYF. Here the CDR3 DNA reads TGTGCCAGCAGCCAACGGGGTCAGGCCCCACAAGAGACCCAGTACTTC.

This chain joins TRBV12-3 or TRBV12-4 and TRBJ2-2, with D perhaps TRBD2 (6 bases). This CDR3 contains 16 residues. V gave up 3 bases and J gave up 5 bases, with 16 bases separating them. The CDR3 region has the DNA TGTGCCAGCAGTTTGGTGCCGGGAGCGATAACCGGGGAGCTGTTTTTT. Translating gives CASSLVPGAITGELFF.

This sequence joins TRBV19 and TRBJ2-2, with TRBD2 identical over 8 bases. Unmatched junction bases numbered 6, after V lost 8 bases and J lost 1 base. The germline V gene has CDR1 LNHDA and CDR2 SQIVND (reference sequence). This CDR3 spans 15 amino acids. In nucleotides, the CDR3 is TGTGCCAGTGAGCATGCGGGAGGGAACACCGGGGAGCTGTTTTTT. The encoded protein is CASEHAGGNTGELFF.

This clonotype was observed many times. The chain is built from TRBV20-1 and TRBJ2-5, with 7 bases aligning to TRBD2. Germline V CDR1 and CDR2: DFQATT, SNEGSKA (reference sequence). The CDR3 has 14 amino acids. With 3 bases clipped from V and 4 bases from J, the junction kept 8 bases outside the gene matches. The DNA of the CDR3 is TGCAGTGCTAGGAGACCGGGACTAAGAGAGACCCAGTACTTC. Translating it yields CSARRPGLRETQYF.

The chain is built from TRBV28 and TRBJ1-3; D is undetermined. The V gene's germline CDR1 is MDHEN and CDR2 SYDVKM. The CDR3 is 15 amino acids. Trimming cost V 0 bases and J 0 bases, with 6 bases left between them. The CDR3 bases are TGTGCCAGCAGTTTATGGATGAGCTCTGGAAACACCATATATTTT. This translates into CASSLWMSSGNTIYF.

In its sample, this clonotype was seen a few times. DNA of the CDR3: TGCAGTGCTGGACAGGCAACTAATGAAAAACTGTTTTTT. Amino acids: CSAGQATNEKLFF. This chain connects TRBV20-1 to TRBJ1-4, with 7 positions matching TRBD1. The CDR3 consists of 13 residues. Looked up from germline, CDR1 is DFQATT and CDR2 is SNEGSKA (reference sequence). Losses at the gene ends were 5 bases for V and 0 bases for J; bases not matched to a gene: 0.

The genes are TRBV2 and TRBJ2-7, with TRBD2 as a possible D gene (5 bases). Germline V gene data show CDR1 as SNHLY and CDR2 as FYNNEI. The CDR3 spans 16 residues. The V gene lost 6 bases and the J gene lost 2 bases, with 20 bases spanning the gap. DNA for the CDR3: TGTGCCAGCAGCTTATACGGAGGCAGGCAGCCCTACGAGCAGTACTTC. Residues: CASSLYGGRQPYEQYF.

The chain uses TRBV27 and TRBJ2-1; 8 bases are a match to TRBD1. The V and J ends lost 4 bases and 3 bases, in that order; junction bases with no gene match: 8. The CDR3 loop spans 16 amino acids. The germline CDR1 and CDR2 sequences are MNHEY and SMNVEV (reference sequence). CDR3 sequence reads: CASSSEDRAFYNEQFF. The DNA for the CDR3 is TGTGCCAGCAGTTCCGAGGACAGGGCATTCTACAATGAGCAGTTCTTC.

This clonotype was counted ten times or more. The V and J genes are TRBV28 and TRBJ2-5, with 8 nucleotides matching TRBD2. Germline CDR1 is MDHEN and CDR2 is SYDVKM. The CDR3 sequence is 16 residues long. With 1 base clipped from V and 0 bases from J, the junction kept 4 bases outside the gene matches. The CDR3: CASSLSVAGYQETQYF. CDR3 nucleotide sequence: TGTGCCAGCAGTTTATCGGTAGCGGGGTACCAAGAGACCCAGTACTTC.

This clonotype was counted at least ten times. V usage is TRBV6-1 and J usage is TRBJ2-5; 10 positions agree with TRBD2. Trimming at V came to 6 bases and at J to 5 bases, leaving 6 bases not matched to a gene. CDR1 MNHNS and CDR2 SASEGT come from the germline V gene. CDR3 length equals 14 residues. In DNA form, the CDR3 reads TGTGCCAGCAGGAGAGGACTAGCGGCTGAGACCCAGTACTTC. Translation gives CASRRGLAAETQYF.

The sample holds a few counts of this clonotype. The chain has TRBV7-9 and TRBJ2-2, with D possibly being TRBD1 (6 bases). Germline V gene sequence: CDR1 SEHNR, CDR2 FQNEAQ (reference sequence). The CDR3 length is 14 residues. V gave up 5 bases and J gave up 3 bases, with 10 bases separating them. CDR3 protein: CASSLRQDTGELFF. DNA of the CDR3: TGTGCCAGCAGCCTAAGACAGGACACCGGGGAGCTGTTTTTT.